The 23 T cell receptor beta chains reported below all come from one sample, sequenced in a study of blood T cell repertoires in COVID-19. Clones were read by immunoSEQ multiplex PCR, and TCRdb kept only the in-frame ones, dropping some. The table includes around 300,000 clones, 75% to 90% detected once. Sequenced input: peripheral blood. The receptor source for this set is a woman in her 70s with COVID-19, enrolled during active disease.

The rearrangement joins TRBV6-5 to TRBJ1-6; D is possibly TRBD1 (5 bases). The germline gives CDR1 MNHEY, CDR2 SVGAGI. The CDR3 spans 13 residues. V gave up 2 bases and J gave up 10 bases, with 9 bases separating them. The CDR3 reads CASSYIRESPLHF. In DNA, the CDR3 is TGTGCCAGCAGTTACATCAGGGAATCACCCCTCCACTTT.

This CDR3 reads CASSVQAGGQETQYF. The DNA of the CDR3 is TGTGCCAGCAGCGTTCAAGCGGGGGGACAAGAGACCCAGTACTTC. V usage is TRBV9 and J usage is TRBJ2-5; 9 nucleotides line up with TRBD2. The CDR3 has 15 amino acids. Germline CDR1 and CDR2: SGDLS and YYNGEE. V dropped 2 bases and J dropped 2; count of bases not matched to a gene: 4.

The chain links TRBV12-5 to TRBJ1-1; D possibly corresponds to TRBD1 (6 bases). The germline gives CDR1 LGHNT, CDR2 FRNRAP. This CDR3 is built from 12 residues. V shed 2 bases and J shed 10 bases, with 11 bases lying between them. The CDR3 nucleotides read TGTGCTAGTGGTTTGCCACAGGGTTCAGCTTTCTTT. This gives the protein CASGLPQGSAFF.

The rearrangement uses TRBV5-6 and TRBJ1-3; 7 bases are shared with TRBD1. J was trimmed by 0 bases and V by 4 bases; bases with no gene match: 10. This CDR3 comprises 17 residues. Germline CDR1 and CDR2: SGHDT and YYEEEE. CDR3 coding DNA: TGTGCCAGCAGCACCTACCGACAGGGCCCCTCTGGAAACACCATATATTTT. It is translated as CASSTYRQGPSGNTIYF.

For this clone: Since a much larger clone is just one base distant, this may be a read error. The gene calls are TRBV7-2 and TRBJ2-7; D ambiguous. V was cut by 5 bases and J by 2 bases, with 4 bases left in between. The length of the CDR3 is 11 residues. The V gene's germline CDR1 is SGHTA and CDR2 FQGNSA. The CDR3 protein is CASSLTYEQYF. In DNA, the CDR3 is TGTGCCAGCAGCCTAACCTACGAGCAGTACTTC.

V gene TRBV27 combines with J gene TRBJ1-1, with a possible D match to TRBD1 (5 bases). Germline lookup yields CDR1 MNHEY and CDR2 SMNVEV (reference sequence). The CDR3 length is 14 residues. V shed 8 bases and J shed 0 bases, with 13 bases lying between them. The CDR3 reads CASAPGNMNTEAFF. For the CDR3, the DNA is TGTGCCAGCGCCCCAGGGAACATGAACACTGAAGCTTTCTTT.

The chain employs TRBV6-6 and TRBJ2-7, with 8 bases that match TRBD2. V was pared by 0 bases and J by 3 bases, with 4 bases of the junction left unmatched. Germline-derived CDR1 and CDR2 are MNHNY and SVGAGI (reference sequence). CDR3 length equals 15 residues. CDR3 sequence: CASSYSTLAGYEQYF. In DNA, the CDR3 is TGTGCCAGCAGTTACTCGACGCTAGCGGGCTACGAGCAGTACTTC.

V usage is TRBV7-2 and J usage is TRBJ2-7; perhaps TRBD1 as D (5 bases). Trimming shortened V by 3 bases and J by 4 bases, and 10 bases separated the two germline ends. CDR3 length equals 13 residues. Germline loops: CDR1 SGHTA, CDR2 FQGNSA. CDR3 residues: CASSLTDRYEQYF. The DNA for the CDR3 is TGTGCCAGCAGCTTGACAGATAGGTACGAGCAGTACTTC.

V and J are TRBV6-5 and TRBJ1-5; D gene unclear. This CDR3 is 13 amino acids long. Trimming left V 5 bases short and J 5 bases short, with 10 bases between. Per the germline V gene, CDR1 is MNHEY and CDR2 is SVGAGI. The CDR3, as DNA: TGTGCCAGCAGTCCGAACTATGATCAGCCCCAGCATTTT. Its protein is CASSPNYDQPQHF.

The chain employs TRBV28 and TRBJ2-3; D may be TRBD2 (5 bases). Germline V gene data show CDR1 as MDHEN and CDR2 as SYDVKM. This CDR3 is built from 15 residues. Trimming cost V 8 bases and J 0 bases, with 15 bases left between them. CDR3 coding DNA: TGTGCCAGCTTTACCGGGAACCCTAGCACAGATACGCAGTATTTT. Translating it yields CASFTGNPSTDTQYF.

This clone appeared once. CDR3 in amino acids: CATRTRTDREQYF. The CDR3 DNA follows: TGTGCCACCCGGACCCGGACAGATCGAGAGCAGTACTTC. The chain is built from TRBV28 and TRBJ2-7; D may be TRBD1 (6 bases). The CDR3 is made up of 13 amino acids. The V end was cut by 10 bases, the J end by 7 bases, with 20 bases between. Germline V gives CDR1 MDHEN, CDR2 SYDVKM.

The chain has TRBV24-1 and TRBJ1-4; TRBD1 matches 7 bases. This CDR3 is built from 15 residues. Germline loops: CDR1 KGHDR, CDR2 SFDVKD. The ends lost 4 bases at V and 7 bases at J; junction bases unmatched: 8. The CDR3 loop reads CATSDPRSGGEKLFF. Written as DNA, the CDR3 is TGTGCCACCAGTGACCCGAGATCAGGGGGTGAAAAACTGTTTTTT.

Points on this clone: Other DNA sequences of this sample code for an identical CDR3. The J gene is TRBJ2-7, the V gene TRBV18, with 10 bases aligning to TRBD1. CDR1 is KGHSH and CDR2 is LQKENI in the germline V gene. J lost 4 bases, V lost 4 bases, and 1 base had no gene match. The CDR3 sequence is 13 residues long. CDR3 protein: CASSQGQGYEQYF. The CDR3 DNA follows: TGTGCCAGCTCACAGGGACAGGGGTACGAGCAGTACTTC. The full variable domain, completed using reference TRBV18 and TRBJ2-7, is NAGVMQNPRHLVRRRGQEARLRCSPMKGHSHVYWYRQLPEEGLKFMVYLQKENIIDESGMPKERFSAEFPKEGPSILRIQQVVRGDSAAYFCASSQGQGYEQYFGPGTRLTVT.

This clone was detected once. The rearrangement uses TRBV5-4 and TRBJ2-2; 7 positions agree with TRBD2. The CDR3 runs to 15 residues. Per the germline V gene, CDR1 is SGHNT and CDR2 is YYREEE (reference sequence). The ends lost 3 bases at V and 4 bases at J; junction bases unmatched: 6. This CDR3 is CASSSGLVGTGELFF. DNA of the CDR3: TGTGCCAGCAGCTCCGGACTAGTGGGCACCGGGGAGCTGTTTTTT.

The chain joins TRBV5-4 to TRBJ2-1; D possibly corresponds to TRBD1 (6 bases). Trimming stripped 7 bases from V and 6 bases from J, with 14 bases between. The length of the CDR3 is 13 residues. Germline-derived CDR1 and CDR2 are SGHNT and YYREEE (reference sequence). CDR3 sequence reads: CASLILGGNEQFF. DNA of the CDR3: TGTGCCAGCCTAATATTAGGGGGCAATGAGCAGTTCTTC.

In this sample, this clone turned up a few times. This chain uses TRBV5-5 with TRBJ1-1; no reliable D call. Per germline, CDR1 SGHKS and CDR2 YYEKEE (reference sequence). V was clipped by 1 base and J by 0 bases, with 7 bases between them. The CDR3 contains 14 residues. The CDR3 loop is CASSLTDMNTEAFF. CDR3 DNA: TGTGCCAGCAGCTTGACAGATATGAACACTGAAGCTTTCTTT.

The chain recombines TRBV19 with TRBJ1-5, with a possible D match to TRBD1 (5 bases). This CDR3 is 12 amino acids long. V lost 3 bases and J 9 bases, leaving 9 bases between the germline ends. Germline-derived CDR1 and CDR2 are LNHDA and SQIVND (reference sequence). CDR3 sequence reads: CASSIWGGPQHF. As DNA, the CDR3 is TGTGCCAGTAGTATTTGGGGGGGGCCCCAGCATTTT.

The chain recombines TRBV5-1 with TRBJ2-1; tentatively, D is TRBD2 (6 bases). CDR3 length: 15 amino acids. Germline V gene lookup returns CDR1 SGHRS and CDR2 YFSETQ. V lost 3 bases, J lost 0 bases, and 10 bases lay in between. The CDR3 is CASSWGESSYNEQFF. The DNA for the CDR3 is TGCGCCAGCAGCTGGGGGGAGAGCTCCTACAATGAGCAGTTCTTC.

The genes are TRBV5-1 and TRBJ1-2; 7 nucleotides match TRBD1. CDR3 length equals 12 residues. V was pared by 4 bases and J by 8 bases, with 5 bases of the junction left unmatched. From germline, CDR1 is SGHRS and CDR2 YFSETQ. Written as DNA, the CDR3 is TGCGCCAGCAGCGCAGGGACAGAAGGCTACACCTTC. Protein sequence: CASSAGTEGYTF.

The chain recombines TRBV28 with TRBJ1-6; possibly TRBD1 for D (6 bases). The CDR3 contains 15 residues. The ends were cut back, 8 bases at V and 9 bases at J, with 20 bases in the middle. CDR1 is MDHEN, CDR2 SYDVKM, per germline. The CDR3 here is CASLGSRGLVSPLHF. For the CDR3, the DNA is TGTGCCAGCTTGGGAAGCAGGGGCTTAGTTTCACCCCTCCACTTT.

The rearrangement uses TRBV29-1 and TRBJ2-3; D might be TRBD2 (5 bases). Germline V gene sequence: CDR1 SQVTM, CDR2 ANQGSEA. The CDR3 spans 13 residues. The germline V and J ends were trimmed by 2 bases and 3 bases, with 9 bases remaining between them. The chain's CDR3 is CSVERPGTDTQYF. Written as DNA, the CDR3 is TGCAGCGTTGAACGGCCGGGAACAGATACGCAGTATTTT.

The chain recombines TRBV11-3 with TRBJ2-5; 9 bases agree with TRBD2. This CDR3 comprises 14 residues. The V gene's germline CDR1 is SGHNT and CDR2 YENEEA. V lost 5 bases, J lost 4 bases, and 5 bases stayed unmatched. For the CDR3, the DNA is TGTGCCAGCAGCGGCGGGGGGGCCGCAGAGACCCAGTACTTC. This translates into CASSGGGAAETQYF.

As concerns this clone: The junction departs from germline at one end; a sequencing error may be responsible. This chain uses TRBV5-4 with TRBJ2-7, with TRBD2 identical over 7 bases. This CDR3 spans 12 amino acids. Germline lookup yields CDR1 SGHNT and CDR2 YYREEE (reference sequence). The CDR3 is CASSLETSPPTF. The CDR3 DNA follows: TGTGCCAGCAGCTTGGAGACTAGCCCTCCCACCTTC.